This T cell receptor (beta chain) was sequenced in a study of T cell changes during pregnancy in multiple sclerosis. This CDR3 has 17 residues. The junction had 9 bases not matched to a gene; V was cut back by 0 bases and J by 4 bases. Germline V gene sequence: CDR1 MGHRA, CDR2 YSYEKL. The assay was immunoSEQ multiplex PCR, and TCRdb's table has in-frame clones only and misses some. The sample shows around 35,000 clones, about nine tenths of them seen only once. The chain has TRBV4-1 and TRBJ2-3, with 8 bases identical to TRBD2. The input for sequencing was CD8+ T cells from peripheral blood mononuclear cells, taken before pregnancy. This clonotype originated in a female donor with multiple sclerosis, enrolled in a pregnancy study. The CDR3 DNA reads as TGCGCCAGCAGCCAAGAAAATAGCGGGGTTTGGGCAGATACGCAGTATTTT. It specifies CASSQENSGVWADTQYF.